These 6 T cell receptor beta chains share one sample of origin, sequenced in a study of blood T cells in healthy people across ages. Next came a second PCR, run for about 7 to 11 cycles, which used a sample-barcoded 5' primer along with a J-beta primer mix. TCRdb analysed the 5' RACE reads with MiXCR anew, one entry per CDR3 protein. The sample consists of about 730,000 distinct CDR3 sequences, roughly 44% of them appearing once. Material: blood. The receptors derive from a woman aged 55-69 years in good health.

V is TRBV3-1 and J is TRBJ1-5; D remains ambiguous. Germline lookup yields CDR1 LGHDT and CDR2 YNNKEL (reference sequence). CDR3 length: 12 amino acids. V was pared by 2 bases and J by 6 bases, with 5 bases between. The DNA for the CDR3 is TGTGCCAGCAGCCAACTGGGTCAGCCCCAGCATTTT. Residues: CASSQLGQPQHF.

This chain connects TRBV5-1 to TRBJ1-1, with 7 bases aligning to TRBD1. Trimming removed 4 bases from V and 10 bases from J; junction bases left unmatched: 13. This CDR3 is 14 amino acids long. Germline lookup yields CDR1 SGHRS and CDR2 YFSETQ. The CDR3: CASSPGQAERRAFF. Written as DNA, the CDR3 is TGCGCCAGCAGCCCCGGACAGGCCGAACGGAGAGCTTTCTTT.

The chain recombines TRBV20-1 with TRBJ2-1; D unclear. Germline CDR1 reads DFQATT; CDR2 reads SNEGSKA (reference sequence). The CDR3 length is 13 residues. Trimming took off 4 bases at V and 12 bases at J, with 19 bases between the two ends. CDR3 protein: CSANPRYGPRQFF. CDR3 in DNA: TGCAGTGCTAACCCCAGATATGGCCCGCGGCAGTTCTTC.

This rearrangement joins TRBV9 to TRBJ2-7; D unclear. The CDR3 covers 14 residues. In germline, CDR1 is SGDLS, CDR2 YYNGEE. V was clipped by 4 bases and J by 4 bases, with 15 bases between them. CDR3 in DNA: TGTGCCAGCAGCCCGGCTCCATCCAGTTACGAGCAGTACTTC. This codes for CASSPAPSSYEQYF.

Points on this clonotype: At one boundary the junction diverges from the germline segment, which might be a read error. V and J are TRBV7-2 and TRBJ2-2; D gene uncertain. CDR1 is SGHTA and CDR2 is FQGNSA in the germline V gene. The CDR3 consists of 13 residues. The CDR3 DNA follows: TGTGCCAGCAGATTAGAAAACACCGGGGAGCTGTTTTTT. This codes for CASRLENTGELFF.

This clonotype has just a few counts. The rearrangement uses TRBV29-1 and TRBJ2-6; 7 positions agree with TRBD2. The CDR3 sequence is 15 residues long. With 6 bases clipped from V and 4 bases from J, the junction kept 9 bases outside the gene matches. CDR1 is SQVTM, CDR2 ANQGSEA, per germline. The chain's CDR3 is CSVGSTSAGANVLTF. In DNA, the CDR3 is TGCAGCGTCGGGAGTACTAGCGCGGGGGCCAACGTCCTGACTTTC.